This T cell receptor (beta chain) was documented in a study of T cells in tumors after PD-1 blockade. The overall study: During anti-PD-1 treatment, some patients continued daily vismodegib 150 mg.

Germline V gene lookup returns CDR1 MNHNY and CDR2 SVGAGI (reference sequence). The CDR3 length is 14 residues. Unmatched junction bases numbered 1, after V lost 4 bases and J lost 2 bases. Repertoires were generated with immunoSEQ multiplex PCR, while TCRdb's copy carries only in-frame clones and drops some. The table has over a thousand clones, roughly two thirds seen once. This clone was counted only a few times. Sample: tumor tissue, taken before anti-PD-1 treatment. The rearrangement links TRBV6-6 to TRBJ1-2; TRBD1 agrees at 10 bases. The sequence was collected from a human donor with basal cell carcinoma. Written as DNA, the CDR3 is TGTGCCAGCAGTTCGGACAGGGGGAACTATGGCTACACCTTC. The encoded protein is CASSSDRGNYGYTF.